A single sample is the source of the 22 T cell receptor beta chains below, sequenced in a study of a mutant IDH1 vaccine in newly diagnosed glioma. These TCRs' antigens remain unknown. Documented time point: week 11, during vaccination. The investigators gave 300 ug of mutant IDH1 20-mer peptide in each vaccine dose, together with topical imiquimod. Here immunoSEQ multiplex PCR was the method, and the copy in TCRdb shows in-frame clones only, minus some. The table has about 120,000 clones, about 82% seen once. The starting material was PBMCs, obtained from a glioma patient whose treatment included an IDH1 peptide vaccine. The receptors come from a man in his forties with glioma.

This clone was seen a single time. The chain joins TRBV18 to TRBJ1-2; D call uncertain. Trimming cost V 2 bases and J 2 bases, with 6 bases left between them. This CDR3 region has 13 residues. The germline gives CDR1 KGHSH, CDR2 LQKENI. The CDR3 bases are TGTGCCAGCTCACCAAAAGCAAACTATGGCTACACCTTC. It translates to CASSPKANYGYTF.

The rearrangement links TRBV18 to TRBJ2-4; 15 nucleotides match TRBD2. J was trimmed by 3 bases and V by 0 bases; bases with no gene match: 6. Germline V lookup: CDR1 KGHSH, CDR2 LQKENI. The length of the CDR3 is 19 residues. CDR3 in DNA: TGTGCCAGCTCACCACCCGGACTAGCGGGAGGGCCAGGCAAAAACATTCAGTACTTC. This encodes CASSPPGLAGGPGKNIQYF.

The chain carries TRBV19 and TRBJ1-2; D gene ambiguous. CDR3 length: 14 residues. Germline V gene lookup returns CDR1 LNHDA and CDR2 SQIVND (reference sequence). Between the trimmed V and J ends, which lost 3 bases and 1 base, there was a span of 9 bases. The CDR3 sequence: CASSIDGLNYGYTF. The CDR3 nucleotides are TGTGCCAGTAGTATCGACGGACTTAACTATGGCTACACCTTC.

This clone has just a few counts. V is TRBV28 and J is TRBJ1-4, with D uncertain. This CDR3 spans 12 amino acids. V dropped 6 bases and J dropped 8 bases, with 10 bases sitting between them. Germline assignment: CDR1 MDHEN and CDR2 SYDVKM. Here the CDR3 DNA reads TGTGCCAGCAGCTCACCCAGGGAAAAACTGTTTTTT. Amino acids: CASSSPREKLFF.

This chain joins TRBV2 and TRBJ1-5; no definite D call. Germline values: CDR1 SNHLY, CDR2 FYNNEI. CDR3 length: 14 amino acids. Trimming took off 7 bases at V and 0 bases at J, with 10 bases between the two ends. CDR3 nucleotide sequence: TGTGCCAGCAAGGGTAGGGATAGCAATCAGCCCCAGCATTTT. Translation: CASKGRDSNQPQHF. The variable domain in full, completed from reference TRBV2 and TRBJ1-5, reads EPEVTQTPSHQVTQMGQEVILRCVPISNHLYFYWYRQILGQKVEFLVSFYNNEISEKSEIFDDQFSVERPDGSNFTLKIRSTKLEDSAMYFCASKGRDSNQPQHFGDGTRLSIL.

This clone has only one observation. V and J are TRBV9 and TRBJ2-5; D gene uncertain. The CDR3 runs to 14 residues. V dropped 3 bases and J dropped 5 bases, with 14 bases sitting between them. Germline V CDR1 and CDR2: SGDLS, YYNGEE. CDR3 sequence (DNA): TGTGCCAGCAGCGGCGGCCTCTCCGGGGAGACCCAGTACTTC. Translated: CASSGGLSGETQYF. Drawing the rest from reference TRBV9 and TRBJ2-5, the complete variable domain is DSGVTQTPKHLITATGQRVTLRCSPRSGDLSVYWYQQSLDQGLQFLIQYYNGEERAKGNILERFSAQQFPDLHSELNLSSLELGDSALYFCASSGGLSGETQYFGPGTRLLVL.

The chain joins TRBV7-3 to TRBJ2-2; D is uncertain. V was pared by 0 bases and J by 5 bases, with 10 bases between. Germline V gene lookup returns CDR1 SGHTA and CDR2 FQGTGA. The CDR3 runs 15 residues. This CDR3 is CASSLTGPGTGELFF. The CDR3 nucleotides are TGTGCCAGCAGCTTAACCGGGCCTGGGACCGGGGAGCTGTTTTTT.

The chain employs TRBV25-1 and TRBJ1-2; 10 bases match TRBD1. Germline V gene data show CDR1 as MGHDK and CDR2 as SYGVNS. This CDR3 is 16 amino acids long. J was trimmed by 1 base and V by 5 bases; bases with no gene match: 7. CDR3 DNA sequence: TGTGCCAGCAGTCGGTCCGGGACAGGGGTTAACTATGGCTACACCTTC. Amino acids: CASSRSGTGVNYGYTF.

The rearrangement uses TRBV5-4 and TRBJ2-1; the D gene is possibly TRBD2 (5 bases). V was trimmed by 1 base and J by 10 bases, leaving 15 bases between them. Per the germline V gene, CDR1 is SGHNT and CDR2 is YYREEE (reference sequence). This CDR3 spans 14 amino acids. The CDR3 nucleotides read TGTGCCAGCAGCTTGTCTACGGACTCGGAGGAGCAGTTCTTC. It codes for CASSLSTDSEEQFF.

The gene calls are TRBV18 and TRBJ1-2; D call uncertain. Germline V gene data show CDR1 as KGHSH and CDR2 as LQKENI. This CDR3 comprises 15 residues. Trimming removed 0 bases at V and 2 bases at J, with 10 bases between. The CDR3 DNA follows: TGTGCCAGCTCACCACCTACGGGTTGGAACTATGGCTACACCTTC. Translated: CASSPPTGWNYGYTF.

The V and J genes are TRBV5-1 and TRBJ2-2, with 8 bases lining up with TRBD1. J was trimmed by 6 bases and V by 4 bases; bases with no gene match: 8. CDR3 length equals 15 residues. Germline CDR1 and CDR2: SGHRS and YFSETQ. CDR3 loop: CASSPDRVRSGELFF. The CDR3 DNA reads as TGCGCCAGCAGCCCGGACAGGGTTCGATCCGGGGAGCTGTTTTTT.

The chain employs TRBV7-6 and TRBJ2-7; TRBD2 matches at 10 bases. V lost 1 base, J lost 3 bases, and 3 bases stayed unmatched. The CDR3 has 15 amino acids. Germline values: CDR1 SGHVS, CDR2 FNYEAQ. The CDR3 DNA reads as TGTGCCAGCAGCTTAGGTAGCGGGGGGATCTACGAGCAGTACTTC. It codes for CASSLGSGGIYEQYF. Looking up the rest from reference TRBV7-6 and TRBJ2-7 gives the full variable domain: GAGVSQSPRYKVTKRGQDVALRCDPISGHVSLYWYRQALGQGPEFLTYFNYEAQQDKSGLPNDRFSAERPEGSISTLTIQRTEQRDSAMYRCASSLGSGGIYEQYFGPGTRLTVT.

CDR3 in amino acids: CASGHPGTGGNYEQYF. CDR3 in DNA: TGTGCTAGTGGACATCCAGGGACAGGGGGCAACTACGAGCAGTACTTC. The chain uses TRBV12-5 and TRBJ2-7, with 12 bases identical to TRBD1. The CDR3 totals 16 residues. Germline CDR1 reads LGHNT; CDR2 reads FRNRAP. V shed 6 bases, J shed 3 bases, and the junction held 9 bases outside the gene matches. Drawing the rest from reference TRBV12-5 and TRBJ2-7, the complete variable domain is DARVTQTPRHKVTEMGQEVTMRCQPILGHNTVFWYRQTMMQGLELLAYFRNRAPLDDSGMPKDRFSAEMPDATLATLKIQPSEPRDSAVYFCASGHPGTGGNYEQYFGPGTRLTVT.

The gene calls are TRBV19 and TRBJ2-4; D is ambiguous. V lost 3 bases to trimming and J lost 0 bases, with 9 bases between them. This CDR3 contains 15 residues. Per the germline V gene, CDR1 is LNHDA and CDR2 is SQIVND (reference sequence). The CDR3 is CASSMALLAKNIQYF. The CDR3 DNA is TGTGCCAGTAGTATGGCACTCCTAGCCAAAAACATTCAGTACTTC.

J is TRBJ2-3 and V is TRBV9; D is possibly TRBD2 (5 bases). This CDR3 contains 15 residues. CDR1 and CDR2 from the germline V gene are SGDLS and YYNGEE. Between the trimmed V and J ends, which lost 2 bases and 0 bases, there was a span of 10 bases. CDR3 coding DNA: TGTGCCAGCAGCGTTAGCGCATCTAGCACAGATACGCAGTATTTT. It codes for CASSVSASSTDTQYF.

Concerning this clone: The junction and the germline gene differ at one end; a read error may be behind it. CDR3 coding DNA: TGTGCCAGCAGATTGGACCCCAGCTCTGGAAACACCATATATTTT. This translates into CASRLDPSSGNTIYF. This chain links TRBV5-6 with TRBJ1-3; D is unclear. The CDR3 runs to 15 residues. Per the germline V gene, CDR1 is SGHDT and CDR2 is YYEEEE.

The chain employs TRBV10-1 and TRBJ1-5; D is ambiguous. Germline lookup yields CDR1 WNHNN and CDR2 SYGVQD (reference sequence). V lost 0 bases, J lost 6 bases, and 3 bases lay in between. This CDR3 region has 12 residues. In DNA form, the CDR3 reads TGCGCCAGCAGTGAGTCAGGTCAGCCCCAGCATTTT. Its translation: CASSESGQPQHF.

The V gene is TRBV27, the J gene TRBJ1-2; D is undetermined. The CDR3 length is 14 residues. V shed 5 bases and J shed 3 bases, with 13 bases lying between them. Germline assignment: CDR1 MNHEY and CDR2 SMNVEV (reference sequence). For the CDR3, the DNA is TGTGCCAGCAGTCTAGGCGGTGGGGACTATGGCTACACCTTC. This encodes CASSLGGGDYGYTF.

This chain links TRBV9 with TRBJ2-7; 7 nucleotides match TRBD1. The CDR3 is 15 amino acids. J was trimmed by 5 bases and V by 3 bases; bases with no gene match: 11. The germline gives CDR1 SGDLS, CDR2 YYNGEE. This chain's CDR3 is CASSATGLRSHEQYF. In nucleotides, the CDR3 is TGTGCCAGCAGCGCGACAGGGCTCCGGAGCCACGAGCAGTACTTC.

J is TRBJ2-5 and V is TRBV7-9, with 7 nucleotides matching TRBD2. Germline values: CDR1 SEHNR, CDR2 FQNEAQ (reference sequence). V gave up 7 bases and J gave up 4 bases; unmatched junction bases: 9. The CDR3 extends over 14 amino acids. The CDR3 bases are TGTGCCAGCACCCCGGGGGTAGCGGGAGAGACCCAGTACTTC. It is translated as CASTPGVAGETQYF.

This chain uses TRBV6-5 with TRBJ2-6; no clear D gene. V dropped 2 bases and J dropped 0 bases, with 8 bases sitting between them. Germline CDR1 MNHEY, CDR2 SVGAGI. There are 16 residues in the CDR3. The CDR3 bases are TGTGCCAGCAGTTACCCTTTGGGCTCTGGGGCCAACGTCCTGACTTTC. Translating it yields CASSYPLGSGANVLTF.

The gene calls are TRBV7-2 and TRBJ2-7; D is tentatively TRBD1 or TRBD2 (5 bases each). This CDR3 contains 14 residues. Looked up from germline, CDR1 is SGHTA and CDR2 is FQGNSA. V was cut by 5 bases and J by 6 bases, with 17 bases left in between. This chain's CDR3 is CASSPRDGVVEQYF. CDR3 DNA sequence: TGTGCCAGCAGCCCTCGGGACGGGGTAGTCGAGCAGTACTTC.